This T cell receptor (beta chain) was found in a study of T cells in narcolepsy. Here immunoSEQ multiplex PCR was the method, and the copy in TCRdb shows in-frame clones only, minus some. Of about 32,000 clones in the sample, roughly three quarters were seen once. Points on this clone: Its antigen remains unknown.

Germline-derived CDR1 and CDR2 are LNHDA and SQIVND (reference sequence). V lost 6 bases and J lost 0, with 12 bases in between. CDR3 length: 16 amino acids. General study results and limits: Autoreactive clonotypes reportedly recurred in blood of same and different patients, not controls.

Sequenced: CD45RA- memory CD4+ T cells from PBMCs. This clonotype originated in a human donor with narcolepsy. The gene calls are TRBV19 and TRBJ2-6; D is perhaps TRBD1 (6 bases). CDR3 DNA sequence: TGTGCCAGTAGGGGACACCGGAGCTCTGGGGCCAACGTCCTGACTTTC. It specifies CASRGHRSSGANVLTF.